One TCR beta chain is described in this entry. Its target is unknown. The data stem from a study of OX40 agonist ivuxolimab in advanced cancers. Germline-derived CDR1 and CDR2 are SGHTA and FQGNSA. This CDR3 is built from 13 residues. Trimming took 2 bases from V and 6 from J, leaving 10 bases between them. The method was immunoSEQ multiplex PCR; TCRdb's version includes in-frame clones alone and lacks a portion of them. This sample has roughly 70,000 clones, with 85% found just once. Sampling times: baseline, cycle 4 day 1, cycle 7 day 1. Regarding the study as a whole: The antigens recognized by the expanded peripheral T cells, that is their antigen specificity, were not determined.

Sequenced here: CD4+ or CD8+ T cells sorted from blood, sampled in a trial of the OX40 agonist ivuxolimab. The rearrangement links TRBV7-2 to TRBJ1-2, with unresolved D. This TCR came from an adult with an advanced solid tumor such as melanoma, head and neck, liver or kidney cancer. CDR3 DNA: TGTGCCAGCAGCTTATCATTTTTGGATGGCTACACCTTC. This translates into CASSLSFLDGYTF.